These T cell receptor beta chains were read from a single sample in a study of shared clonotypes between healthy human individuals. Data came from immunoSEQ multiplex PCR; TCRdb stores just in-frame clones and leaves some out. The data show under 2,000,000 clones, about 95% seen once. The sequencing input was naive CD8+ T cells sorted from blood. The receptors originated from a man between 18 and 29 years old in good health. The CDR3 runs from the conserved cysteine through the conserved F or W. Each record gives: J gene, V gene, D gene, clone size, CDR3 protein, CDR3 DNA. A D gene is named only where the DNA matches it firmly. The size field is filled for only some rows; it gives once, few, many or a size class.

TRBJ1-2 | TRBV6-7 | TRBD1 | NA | CASSTGTGDDCGYTF | TGTGCCAGCAGTACCGGGACAGGGGACGACTGCGGCTACACCTTC
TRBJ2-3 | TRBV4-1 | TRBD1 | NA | CASSLRTGADTQYF | TGCGCCAGCAGCCTACGGACAGGGGCAGATACGCAGTATTTT
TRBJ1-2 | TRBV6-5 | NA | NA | CASSYSSPGDGYTF | TGTGCCAGCAGTTACTCGAGCCCGGGAGATGGCTACACCTTC
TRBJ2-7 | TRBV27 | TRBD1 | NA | CASSSLGQGLSYEQYF | TGTGCCAGCAGTTCCCTGGGACAGGGATTGTCCTACGAGCAGTACTTC
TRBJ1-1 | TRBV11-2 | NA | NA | CASSLTFGLTEAFF | TGTGCCAGCAGCTTGACATTTGGGCTTACGGAAGCTTTCTTT
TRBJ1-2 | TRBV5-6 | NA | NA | CASSLAGAHGYTF | TGTGCCAGCAGCTTGGCAGGGGCGCATGGCTACACCTTC
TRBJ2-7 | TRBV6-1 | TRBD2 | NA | CASSEGLAGLYEQYF | TGTGCCAGCAGTGAAGGACTAGCGGGGCTCTACGAGCAGTACTTC
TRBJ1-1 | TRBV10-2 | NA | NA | CASRDWTEAFF | TGCGCCAGCAGAGACTGGACTGAAGCTTTCTTT
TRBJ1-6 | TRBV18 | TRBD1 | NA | CASSPWDRSNSPLHF | TGTGCCAGCTCACCGTGGGACAGGTCTAATTCACCCCTCCACTTT
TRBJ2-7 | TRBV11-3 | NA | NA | CASSLAGAYEQYF | TGTGCCAGCAGCTTAGCAGGGGCCTACGAGCAGTACTTC
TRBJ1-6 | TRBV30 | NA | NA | CAWRNKGPIQVNSPLHF | TGTGCCTGGAGAAACAAGGGTCCTATCCAGGTTAATTCACCCCTCCACTTT
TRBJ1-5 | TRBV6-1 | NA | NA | CASSGPRTPYSNQPQHF | TGTGCCAGCAGTGGCCCCCGGACACCATATAGCAATCAGCCCCAGCATTTT
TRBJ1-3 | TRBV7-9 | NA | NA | CASSLADPSSGNTIYF | TGTGCCAGCAGCTTAGCCGACCCGAGCTCTGGAAACACCATATATTTT
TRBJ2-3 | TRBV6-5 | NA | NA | CASSSTGGVGDTQYF | TGTGCCAGCAGTTCTACAGGGGGGGTGGGAGATACGCAGTATTTT
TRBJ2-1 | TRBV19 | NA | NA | CASSRVGLNEQFF | TGTGCCAGTAGTAGGGTAGGTCTCAATGAGCAGTTCTTC
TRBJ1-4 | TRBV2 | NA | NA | CASSEYKTRPTNEKLFF | TGTGCCAGCAGTGAGTACAAGACTAGACCAACTAATGAAAAACTGTTTTTT
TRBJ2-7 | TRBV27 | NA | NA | CASMGLTRLSYEQYF | TGTGCCAGCATGGGCCTGACCCGACTTTCCTACGAGCAGTACTTC
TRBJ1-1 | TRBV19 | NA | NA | CASSIWPNTEAFF | TGTGCCAGTAGTATTTGGCCTAACACTGAAGCTTTCTTT
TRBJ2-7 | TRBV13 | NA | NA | CASSLGRNAYEQYF | TGTGCCAGCAGCTTAGGGAGGAACGCCTACGAGCAGTACTTC
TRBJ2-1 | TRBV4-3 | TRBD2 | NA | CASSRYSGNDNEQFF | TGCGCCAGCAGCCGCTATAGCGGGAACGACAATGAGCAGTTCTTC
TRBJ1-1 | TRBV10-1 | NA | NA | CASSESGVLGAEAFF | TGCGCCAGCAGTGAGTCGGGGGTATTAGGCGCTGAAGCTTTCTTT
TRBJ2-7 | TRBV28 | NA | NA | CASTATGLGPYEQYF | TGTGCCAGCACCGCGACTGGGCTTGGTCCCTACGAGCAGTACTTC
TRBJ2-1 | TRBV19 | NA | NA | CASSAGTYNEQFF | TGTGCCAGTAGCGCAGGGACCTACAATGAGCAGTTCTTC
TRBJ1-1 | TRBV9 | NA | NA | CASSVALGANTEAFF | TGTGCCAGCAGCGTAGCTCTGGGGGCGAACACTGAAGCTTTCTTT
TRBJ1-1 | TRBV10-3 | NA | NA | CAISEYAAGADTEAFF | TGTGCCATCAGTGAGTACGCGGCAGGGGCCGACACTGAAGCTTTCTTT
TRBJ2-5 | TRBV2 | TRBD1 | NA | CASSEAGQGLETQYF | TGTGCCAGCAGTGAAGCCGGACAGGGGCTGGAGACCCAGTACTTC
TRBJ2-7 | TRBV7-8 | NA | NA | CASSLDLYEQYF | TGTGCCAGCAGCTTAGACCTCTACGAGCAGTACTTC
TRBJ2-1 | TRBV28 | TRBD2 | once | CASSPISLQRLGLVLSYNEQFF | TGTGCCAGCAGCCCTATCTCCCTACAAAGGTTGGGACTAGTTCTCTCCTACAATGAGCAGTTCTTC
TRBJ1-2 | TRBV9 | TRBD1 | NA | CASSVDTGDTFNYGYTF | TGTGCCAGCAGCGTAGATACAGGGGATACCTTTAACTATGGCTACACCTTC
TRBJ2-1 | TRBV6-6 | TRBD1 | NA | CASLGLTGTGGNEQFF | TGTGCCAGCTTGGGGCTAACCGGGACAGGGGGCAATGAGCAGTTCTTC
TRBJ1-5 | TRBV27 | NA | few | CASSLGWNQPQHF | TGTGCCAGCAGTTTAGGCTGGAATCAGCCCCAGCATTTT
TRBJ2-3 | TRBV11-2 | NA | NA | CASSLGGFGTDTQYF | TGTGCCAGCAGCTTAGGCGGGTTCGGCACAGATACGCAGTATTTT
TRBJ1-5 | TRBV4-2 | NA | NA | CASSLAGTRGWSNQPQHF | TGTGCCAGCAGCCTGGCCGGGACCCGGGGCTGGAGCAATCAGCCCCAGCATTTT
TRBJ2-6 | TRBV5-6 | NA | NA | CASSPELNSGSGANVLTF | TGTGCCAGCAGCCCCGAGTTAAACAGCGGATCTGGGGCCAACGTCCTGACTTTC
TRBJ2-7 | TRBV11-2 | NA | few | CASSLGLPGEEYF | TGTGCCAGCAGCTTAGGGCTCCCCGGCGAGGAGTACTTC
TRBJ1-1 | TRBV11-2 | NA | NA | CASSVVEAFF | TGTGCCAGCAGTGTGGTTGAAGCTTTCTTT
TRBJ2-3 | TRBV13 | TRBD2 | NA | CASSFRLAGLTDTQYF | TGTGCCAGCAGCTTCAGACTAGCGGGACTCACAGATACGCAGTATTTT
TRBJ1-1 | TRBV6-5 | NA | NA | CASSYGLPAEAFF | TGTGCCAGCAGTTACGGTCTCCCCGCTGAAGCTTTCTTT
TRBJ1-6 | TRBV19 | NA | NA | CASSIRRSSYNSPLHF | TGTGCCAGTAGTATACGGCGGAGCTCCTATAATTCACCCCTCCACTTT
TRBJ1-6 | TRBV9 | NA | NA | CASSVSRVDSPLHF | TGTGCCAGCAGCGTAAGCAGGGTTGATTCACCCCTCCACTTT
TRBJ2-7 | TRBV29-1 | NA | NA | CSVSGDISYEQYF | TGCAGCGTCTCCGGGGACATCTCCTACGAGCAGTACTTC